These 8 T cell receptor beta chains originate from one sample sequenced in a study of T-cell memory formation after mild COVID-19. MiXCR was run by TCRdb on the 5' RACE reads, yielding one entry per CDR3 protein. The table includes approximately 400,000 distinct CDR3 sequences, 15% to 20% detected once. What was sequenced was PBMCs or a T cell subset sorted from them (not recorded which). These receptors were taken from a man aged 18 to 30 who had mild COVID-19 (a few samples of this study predate the infection). Cell type and time point are not known.

This clonotype was counted a few times. The V gene is TRBV9, the J gene TRBJ2-2; possible D gene TRBD2, 5 bases. There are 16 residues in the CDR3. Trimming stripped 0 bases from V and 1 base from J, with 10 bases between. Germline lookup yields CDR1 SGDLS and CDR2 YYNGEE. CDR3 sequence: CASSVDGGGNTGELFF. CDR3 coding DNA: TGTGCCAGCAGCGTAGATGGAGGAGGGAACACCGGGGAGCTGTTTTTT.

The gene calls are TRBV5-6 and TRBJ2-3; TRBD1 aligns across 7 bases. V gave up 7 bases and J gave up 0 bases; unmatched junction bases: 8. The CDR3 contains 15 residues. Germline V lookup: CDR1 SGHDT, CDR2 YYEEEE. For the CDR3, the DNA is TGTGCCAGCCAGGGGGTTGCAGCCAGCACAGATACGCAGTATTTT. Amino acids: CASQGVAASTDTQYF.

The chain is built from TRBV7-9 and TRBJ1-2; D is ambiguous. Germline CDR1 reads SEHNR; CDR2 reads FQNEAQ (reference sequence). V lost 1 base and J lost 1, with 4 bases in between. This CDR3 is built from 13 residues. The CDR3 is CASSLEVNYGYTF. CDR3 coding DNA: TGTGCCAGCAGCTTAGAGGTTAACTATGGCTACACCTTC.

The chain links TRBV5-1 to TRBJ2-5; D tentatively fits TRBD1 or TRBD2 (5 bases each). Deletions cut 2 bases from V and 4 bases from J, with 15 bases between. Germline loops: CDR1 SGHRS, CDR2 YFSETQ. The CDR3 covers 15 residues. The CDR3 region is CASSFVGVTGETQYF. CDR3 DNA sequence: TGCGCCAGCAGCTTCGTGGGGGTTACAGGAGAGACCCAGTACTTC.

The chain links TRBV6-2 or TRBV6-3 to TRBJ2-5; 7 bases match TRBD2. The CDR3 consists of 15 residues. Per the germline V gene, CDR1 is MNHEY and CDR2 is SVGEGT. V dropped 9 bases and J dropped 5; count of bases not matched to a gene: 15. The CDR3 sequence is CASSAWTGGWETQYF. CDR3 nucleotides: TGTGCCAGTTCCGCTTGGACGGGGGGATGGGAGACCCAGTACTTC.

This clonotype was seen more than once but under ten times. This chain connects TRBV6-5 to TRBJ1-2, with D unresolved. The CDR3 runs 11 residues. Trimming shortened V by 3 bases and J by 7 bases, and 6 bases separated the two germline ends. Germline-derived CDR1 and CDR2 are MNHEY and SVGAGI. The CDR3 DNA follows: TGTGCCAGCAGTTATTTGGGTGGCTACACCTTC. Protein: CASSYLGGYTF.

This clonotype was found a few times. The rearrangement links TRBV27 to TRBJ2-1; 7 bases align to TRBD2. Losses at the gene ends were 5 bases for V and 5 bases for J; bases not matched to a gene: 12. Germline V gene data show CDR1 as MNHEY and CDR2 as SMNVEV (reference sequence). CDR3 length: 16 residues. The CDR3 loop reads CASSRGLKRGHNEQFF. CDR3 coding DNA: TGTGCCAGCAGTCGGGGACTGAAGCGGGGCCACAATGAGCAGTTCTTC.

This clonotype has only a few counts. The gene calls are TRBV12-3 or TRBV12-4 and TRBJ1-4; D is unresolved. This CDR3 is built from 13 residues. The V gene lost 3 bases and the J gene lost 2 bases, with 4 bases spanning the gap. CDR3 nucleotides: TGTGCCAGCAGTTTTTCGACTAATGAAAAACTGTTTTTT. This sequence encodes CASSFSTNEKLFF.